These 6 T cell receptor beta chains were all obtained from the same sample, sequenced in a study of blood T cell repertoires in COVID-19. Clones were read by immunoSEQ multiplex PCR, and TCRdb kept only the in-frame ones, dropping some. The sample records roughly 380,000 clones, around nine tenths being singletons. The material sequenced was peripheral blood. The source of these receptors is a woman between 40 and 55 years old with COVID-19, enrolled during active disease.

The chain employs TRBV6-4 and TRBJ2-1; weak D call: TRBD1 (5 bases). Germline values: CDR1 MRHNA, CDR2 SNTAGT. The CDR3 totals 14 residues. V shed 0 bases and J shed 6 bases, with 9 bases lying between them. The DNA for the CDR3 is TGTGCCAGCAGTGACTCGGGGCTTTTCAATGAGCAGTTCTTC. Its protein is CASSDSGLFNEQFF.

This clone was found once. Other nucleotide sequences in the sample specify the same CDR3. V usage is TRBV5-1 and J usage is TRBJ2-5; D is tentatively TRBD1 or TRBD2 (5 bases each). V was pared by 5 bases and J by 5 bases, with 10 bases between. CDR1 and CDR2 (germline): SGHRS, YFSETQ. The CDR3 loop spans 12 amino acids. The CDR3 sequence is CASSLRGETQYF. The CDR3 DNA reads TGCGCCAGCAGTTTGAGGGGTGAGACCCAGTACTTC.

The CDR3 protein is CASSLPGGGHYGYTF. CDR3 sequence (DNA): TGTGCCAGCAGTTTACCAGGGGGCGGCCACTATGGCTACACCTTC. The chain joins TRBV28 to TRBJ1-2, with 8 positions matching TRBD1. Trimming at V came to 2 bases and at J to 3 bases, leaving 5 bases not matched to a gene. The CDR3 length is 15 residues. The germline V gene has CDR1 MDHEN and CDR2 SYDVKM.

This clone has only one observation. Distinct nucleotide sequences in the sample also encode this CDR3. The V call is TRBV27, the J call TRBJ1-2; 8 nucleotides line up with TRBD1. The CDR3 loop spans 14 amino acids. Germline assignment: CDR1 MNHEY and CDR2 SMNVEV (reference sequence). V was pared by 5 bases and J by 2 bases, with 4 bases of the junction left unmatched. CDR3 nucleotides: TGTGCCAGCAGTCCTCGACAGGGGAACTATGGCTACACCTTC. Its translation is CASSPRQGNYGYTF.

The chain links TRBV7-8 to TRBJ2-1; 9 bases agree with TRBD1. V lost 0 bases, J lost 4 bases, and 4 bases stayed unmatched. CDR3 length: 16 amino acids. CDR1 is SGHVS and CDR2 is FQNEAQ in the germline V gene. CDR3 sequence reads: CASSLAWDRVYNEQFF. For the CDR3, the DNA is TGTGCCAGCAGCTTAGCCTGGGACAGGGTTTACAATGAGCAGTTCTTC.

The V call is TRBV19, the J call TRBJ1-4; D ambiguous. Germline CDR1 LNHDA, CDR2 SQIVND (reference sequence). The CDR3 consists of 13 residues. The V and J ends lost 5 bases and 8 bases respectively, with 12 bases between them. The CDR3 protein is CASSSRGGEKLFF. DNA for the CDR3: TGTGCCAGTAGTTCCCGGGGTGGGGAAAAACTGTTTTTT.